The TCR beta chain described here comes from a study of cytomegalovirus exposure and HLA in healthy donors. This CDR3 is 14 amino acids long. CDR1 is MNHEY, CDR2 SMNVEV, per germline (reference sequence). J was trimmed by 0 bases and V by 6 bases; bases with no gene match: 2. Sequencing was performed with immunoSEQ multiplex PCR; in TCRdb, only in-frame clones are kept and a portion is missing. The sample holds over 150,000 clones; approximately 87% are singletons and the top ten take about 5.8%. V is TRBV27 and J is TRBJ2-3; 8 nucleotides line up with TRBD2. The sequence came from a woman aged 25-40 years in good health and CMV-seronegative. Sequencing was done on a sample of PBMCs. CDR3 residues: CASSLAGSTDTQYF. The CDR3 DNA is TGTGCCAGCAGCTTAGCGGGGAGCACAGATACGCAGTATTTT.